This entry describes one T cell receptor (beta chain). The antigen is not known. Some clones are missing from TCRdb's copy, which holds only in-frame ones; the method was immunoSEQ multiplex PCR. The sample holds approximately 160,000 clones, around 94% seen once. Germline V CDR1 and CDR2: SGHTA, FQGTGA. V lost 5 bases, J lost 4 bases, and 8 bases stayed unmatched. The CDR3 sequence is 15 residues long. The source of the sample is a study of T cell responses to AZD1222 COVID-19 vaccine. Study at large: Second doses that came at about 4 or about 12 weeks were put together. Points from the study as a whole: Spike-specific TCR depth and breadth grew after two AZD1222 doses.

This clonotype was sampled from an adult in good health. Source: peripheral blood, taken on day 0 of AZD1222 vaccination. The chain uses TRBV7-3 and TRBJ2-1, with 7 bases identical to TRBD1. This chain's CDR3 is CASSPTGSEYNEQFF. CDR3 bases: TGTGCCAGCAGCCCGACAGGGAGCGAATACAATGAGCAGTTCTTC.